One and the same sample provided the 5 T cell receptor beta chains below, sequenced in a study of molecular identifiers for immune sequencing clone quantification listed by TCRdb under 2018. Library construction relied on PCR. The sequencer listed for this sample is Illumina HiSeq 4000. TCRdb trimmed the raw reads at Q25, called clones with MiXCR and kept productive beta chains. Records with the same CDR3 protein are collapsed into one entry carrying the most frequent genes and DNA. Counted in this sample were some 100,000 distinct CDR3 sequences; around a fifth of them appeared once. The ten biggest clones cover around 0.8% of the sample. Sequenced input: naive CD8+ T cells from blood, with Jurkat cell RNA spiked in. Explained via the paper, the cell subset or site label denotes: FACS-sorted CD8+CD4-CCR7+CD45RA+ naive T cells. Receptor source: a human donor in good health. Some libraries in this study had Jurkat cell RNA spiked in.

Ten or more counts support this clonotype. This chain links TRBV28 with TRBJ1-1; no clear D. Trimming removed 5 bases at V and 5 bases at J, with 9 bases between. Germline V lookup: CDR1 MDHEN, CDR2 SYDVKM. CDR3 size: 12 residues. The CDR3 region is CASSPSWTEAFF. Written as DNA, the CDR3 is TGTGCCAGCAGTCCCAGCTGGACTGAAGCTTTCTTT.

At least ten counts were recorded for this clonotype. This chain connects TRBV7-9 to TRBJ2-7, with 7 nucleotides matching TRBD1. The V and J ends lost 5 bases and 2 bases, in that order; junction bases with no gene match: 6. The CDR3 is 14 residues long. CDR1 is SEHNR and CDR2 is FQNEAQ in the germline V gene (reference sequence). In DNA, the CDR3 is TGTGCCAGCAGCCCTAGGGACAGAGCCTACGAGCAGTACTTC. It translates to CASSPRDRAYEQYF. Drawing the rest from reference TRBV7-9 and TRBJ2-7, the complete variable domain is DTGVSQNPRHKITKRGQNVTFRCDPISEHNRLYWYRQTLGQGPEFLTYFQNEAQLEKSRLLSDRFSAERPKGSFSTLEIQRTEQGDSAMYLCASSPRDRAYEQYFGPGTRLTVT.

This clonotype occurred many times. The rearrangement links TRBV2 to TRBJ2-1; 14 bases line up with TRBD2. CDR1 and CDR2 from the germline V gene are SNHLY and FYNNEI. This CDR3 spans 17 amino acids. The V segment lost 6 bases and the J segment 3 bases; nucleotides outside the gene matches: 7. CDR3 protein: CASSPGLAGVFYNEQFF. CDR3 nucleotide sequence: TGTGCCAGCAGCCCGGGACTAGCGGGAGTCTTCTACAATGAGCAGTTCTTC. Full variable domain (remainder filled in from reference TRBV2 and TRBJ2-1): EPEVTQTPSHQVTQMGQEVILRCVPISNHLYFYWYRQILGQKVEFLVSFYNNEISEKSEIFDDQFSVERPDGSNFTLKIRSTKLEDSAMYFCASSPGLAGVFYNEQFFGPGTRLTVL.

This clonotype was counted many times. V is TRBV27 and J is TRBJ2-7, with 12 bases identical to TRBD1. In germline, CDR1 is MNHEY, CDR2 SMNVEV (reference sequence). After removal of 3 bases from V and 7 bases from J, the junction contained 4 bases not matched to a gene. The CDR3 extends over 14 amino acids. In DNA form, the CDR3 reads TGTGCCAGCAGTTTGGGACAGGGGGCAGGGGAGCAGTACTTC. It specifies CASSLGQGAGEQYF.

The rearrangement links TRBV7-9 to TRBJ1-1, with D maybe TRBD1 (5 bases). The V gene lost 8 bases and the J gene lost 7 bases, with 14 bases spanning the gap. Germline V lookup: CDR1 SEHNR, CDR2 FQNEAQ (reference sequence). This CDR3 comprises 12 residues. The CDR3 reads CASDLTDNEAFF. The CDR3 DNA reads as TGTGCCAGCGACTTGACAGATAATGAAGCTTTCTTT.